The TCR beta chain under discussion was sequenced for a study of blood T cell repertoires in COVID-19. Study as a whole: Whether acute or convalescent, the COVID-19 samples came from the United States, Italy and Spain. The analysed material was cDNA or gDNA that came from T cells, B-cell-depleted T cells, or PBMCs.

From germline, CDR1 is SEHNR and CDR2 FQNEAQ (reference sequence). This CDR3 comprises 14 residues. V shed 3 bases, J shed 5 bases, and the junction held 5 bases outside the gene matches. Clones were sequenced by immunoSEQ multiplex PCR, and TCRdb holds only the in-frame ones, with some missing. The table has 100,000 to 150,000 clones, around two thirds seen once. The clonotype was recovered from a woman in her 70s with acute or convalescent COVID-19. The chain links TRBV7-9 to TRBJ1-1; 8 nucleotides match TRBD1. The source material was peripheral blood. The CDR3 bases are TGTGCCAGCAGCTTGCAGGGGGCCGGAACTGAAGCTTTCTTT. It encodes CASSLQGAGTEAFF.